This T cell receptor beta chain was observed in a study of regulatory T cells in long-lasting Graves disease. Study in general: Antithyroid drugs had been taken under 3 months by newly diagnosed Graves' patients.

Arm-PCR of CDR3 regions and iRepertoire HTBI primers were the basis on which TCR beta libraries were built. TCRdb recomputed calls from the multiplex PCR reads with MiXCR, one row per CDR3 protein. The table lists more than 450,000 distinct CDR3 sequences, around 12% of them singletons. Time point indicated: newly diagnosed GD, antithyroid drugs for less than 3 months. Isolated PBMC RNA provided the starting material for the TCR library. The germline V gene has CDR1 ENHRY and CDR2 SYGVKD. This CDR3 contains 16 residues. The V segment lost 4 bases and the J segment 4 bases; nucleotides outside the gene matches: 5. This clonotype has more than one count but fewer than ten. The sample was also reused in another study, on T cells in Graves' hyperthyroidism and ophthalmopathy. From that study: Most expanded thyroid clonotypes above 0.001 also appeared in blood.

The gene calls are TRBV10-3 and TRBJ2-5; TRBD2 matches at 14 bases. This receptor was obtained from a woman in her twenties or thirties with Graves disease. Sequences were derived from peripheral blood mononuclear cells (PBMCs), sampled at new diagnosis, from a patient treated with antithyroid drugs. CDR3 amino acids: CAISASGTSGGETQYF. The CDR3 DNA reads as TGTGCCATCAGTGCCTCGGGGACTAGCGGGGGAGAGACCCAGTACTTC.